Listed below are T cell receptor beta chains from one sample, sequenced in a study of sequential checkpoint blockade in melanoma. Assay: immunoSEQ multiplex PCR; the TCRdb copy retains only in-frame clones and omits some. The table lists about 3,600 clones, 50% to 60% of them singletons. Sequenced here: CD8+ T cells sorted from blood (inferred from file names), sampled from a patient given nivolumab and ipilimumab in sequence. These receptors were collected from a human donor with melanoma. Each CDR3 is given with its conserved first and last residue. A D gene is named only where the DNA matches it firmly. A clone size is listed for some rows: how often the clone was seen (once, few, many), or a class if it is expanded.

TRBV28	NA	TRBJ2-7	TRBD2	17	TGTGCCAGCAGCATAGCACTAGCGGGAGCCCTCTCCTACGAGCAGTACTTC	CASSIALAGALSYEQYF
TRBV4-2	NA	TRBJ1-1	NA	14	TGTGCCAGCAGCCAAGATGCTGAGATTAGGGAGCGCTTTTTT	CASSQDAEIRERFF
TRBV6-1	NA	TRBJ1-6	TRBD1	15	TGTGCCAGCAGTGAATCGGTGGACAGGGTAGCACCCCTCCACTTT	CASSESVDRVAPLHF
TRBV7-2	many	TRBJ2-7	TRBD1	16	TGTGCCAGCAGCCAAGATTCGTGGGCAGGGGGCTACGAGCAGTACTTC	CASSQDSWAGGYEQYF
TRBV2	NA	TRBJ2-7	TRBD2	17	TGTGCCAGCAGTGTGGGACTAGCGGGAGGGGGCTCCTACGAGCAGTACTTC	CASSVGLAGGGSYEQYF
TRBV19	large	TRBJ1-5	NA	15	TGTGCCAGTAGTACCATGACAGTTAGCAATCAGCCCCAGCATTTT	CASSTMTVSNQPQHF
TRBV27	few	TRBJ1-2	NA	13	TGTGCCAGCAGTTTATCAGGGGACTATGGCTACACCTTC	CASSLSGDYGYTF
TRBV9	NA	TRBJ1-1	NA	16	TGTGCCAGCAGCGTAGACGGGAGAAGCGGTGGGACTGAAGCTTTCTTT	CASSVDGRSGGTEAFF
TRBV9	NA	TRBJ2-1	TRBD2	16	TGTGCCAGCAGTTTGGGAGCGGGGGGACTATACAATGAGCAGTTCTTC	CASSLGAGGLYNEQFF
TRBV7-9	large	TRBJ2-7	TRBD1	16	TGTGCCAGCAGCCAAGATTCGTGGGCAGGGGGCTACGAGCAGTACTTC	CASSQDSWAGGYEQYF
TRBV28	NA	TRBJ1-2	TRBD1	14	TGTGCCAGCAGTTTCTCGACAGGGGGCAAAGGCTACACCTTC	CASSFSTGGKGYTF
TRBV7-9	NA	TRBJ1-2	NA	15	TGTGCCAGCAGTTTAATGGGGGGGGCGAACTATGGCTACACCTTC	CASSLMGGANYGYTF
TRBV7-9	NA	TRBJ2-1	NA	18	TGTGCCACCCAGGGGGGCGTGGCGGACCCAAGCTCCTACAATGAGCAGTTCTTC	CATQGGVADPSSYNEQFF
TRBV6-1	NA	TRBJ2-5	TRBD2	16	TGTGCCAGCAGTGACCTTTGGACTAGCGGCCAAGAGACCCAGTACTTC	CASSDLWTSGQETQYF
TRBV4-3	few	TRBJ2-1	TRBD1	17	TGCGCCAGCAGCCAAGAGACCACAGGGGTTTCATACAATGAGCAGTTCTTC	CASSQETTGVSYNEQFF
TRBV4-2	NA	TRBJ2-1	NA	18	TGTGCCAGCAGCCAAGATGAGGCGGGTGCCACTCCCTACAATGAGCAGTTCTTC	CASSQDEAGATPYNEQFF
TRBV13	NA	TRBJ2-7	TRBD2	15	TGTGCCAGCAGCTTAGAGGGACTACCCAACTACGAGCAGTACTTC	CASSLEGLPNYEQYF
TRBV4-2	NA	TRBJ1-1	TRBD1	15	TGTGCCAGCAGCCAAGATCGGACAGGGAACACTGAAGCTTTCTTT	CASSQDRTGNTEAFF
TRBV5-5	NA	TRBJ1-3	TRBD1	13	TGTGCCAGCAGCGAGGGAACAGGGGACACCATATATTTT	CASSEGTGDTIYF
TRBV2	NA	TRBJ2-3	TRBD2	18	TGTGCCAGCAGTGGGGAGGACAAAGGACTAGCGCGTACAGATACGCAGTATTTT	CASSGEDKGLARTDTQYF
TRBV6-4	once	TRBJ2-5	TRBD2	16	TGTGCCAGCAGTGACCGAGCGGGGGGGCCATCAGAGACCCAGTACTTC	CASSDRAGGPSETQYF
TRBV6-4	few	TRBJ2-1	TRBD1	17	TGTGCCAGCAGTATCGGTGACGACAGGGGGCAAGGTAATGAGCAGTTCTTC	CASSIGDDRGQGNEQFF
TRBV4-1	few	TRBJ2-1	NA	15	TGCGCCAGCAGCCAAGATAAGAGGGACACAAATGAGCAGTTCTTC	CASSQDKRDTNEQFF
TRBV5-1	medium-sized	TRBJ1-3	NA	11	TGTGCCAGCAGCTTGCTCAACACCATATATTTT	CASSLLNTIYF
TRBV9	NA	TRBJ2-1	TRBD2	17	TGTGCCAGCAGCGTAGGGGATGCGGGAGTCATCTACAATGAGCAGTTCTTC	CASSVGDAGVIYNEQFF
TRBV6-5	NA	TRBJ1-5	NA	14	TGTGCCAGCAGCCCACTGGGGGGGGGTCAGCCCCAGCATTTT	CASSPLGGGQPQHF
TRBV4-2	NA	TRBJ2-3	TRBD2	17	TGTGCCAGCCTCCAGCTAGGACTAGCGGGTTTCACAGATACGCAGTATTTT	CASLQLGLAGFTDTQYF
TRBV29-1	once	TRBJ1-2	TRBD1	14	TGCAGCGTTTCCTGGACAGGGGAGGCCTATGGCTACACCTTC	CSVSWTGEAYGYTF